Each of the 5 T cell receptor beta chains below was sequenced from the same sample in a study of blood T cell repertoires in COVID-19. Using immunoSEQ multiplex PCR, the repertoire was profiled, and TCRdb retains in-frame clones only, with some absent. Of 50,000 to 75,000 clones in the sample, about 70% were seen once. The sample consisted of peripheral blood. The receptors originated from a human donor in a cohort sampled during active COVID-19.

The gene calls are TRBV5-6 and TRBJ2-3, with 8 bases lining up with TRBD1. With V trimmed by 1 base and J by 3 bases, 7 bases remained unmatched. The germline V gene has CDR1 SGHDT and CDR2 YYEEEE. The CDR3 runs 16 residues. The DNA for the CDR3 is TGTGCCAGCAGCTTGTACCAGGGGGCGAGTACAGATACGCAGTATTTT. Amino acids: CASSLYQGASTDTQYF. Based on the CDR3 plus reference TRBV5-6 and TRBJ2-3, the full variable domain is DAGVTQSPTHLIKTRGQQVTLRCSPKSGHDTVSWYQQALGQGPQFIFQYYEEEERQRGNFPDRFSGHQFPNYSSELNVNALLLGDSALYLCASSLYQGASTDTQYFGPGTRLTVL.

The CDR3 coding sequence is TGTGCCAGTAGTCCGACTAGCGGGGGTGGGGAGACCCAGTACTTC. Residues: CASSPTSGGGETQYF. This chain uses TRBV19 with TRBJ2-5; 12 nucleotides match TRBD2. This CDR3 has 15 residues. Losses at the gene ends were 5 bases for V and 5 bases for J; bases not matched to a gene: 6. Germline V CDR1 and CDR2: LNHDA, SQIVND (reference sequence).

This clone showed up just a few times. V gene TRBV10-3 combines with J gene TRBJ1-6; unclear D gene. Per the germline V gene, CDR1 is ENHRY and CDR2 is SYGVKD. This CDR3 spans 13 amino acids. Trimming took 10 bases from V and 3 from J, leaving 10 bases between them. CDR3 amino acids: CATRGVYNSPLHF. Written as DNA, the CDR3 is TGTGCCACCCGCGGGGTCTATAATTCACCCCTCCACTTT.

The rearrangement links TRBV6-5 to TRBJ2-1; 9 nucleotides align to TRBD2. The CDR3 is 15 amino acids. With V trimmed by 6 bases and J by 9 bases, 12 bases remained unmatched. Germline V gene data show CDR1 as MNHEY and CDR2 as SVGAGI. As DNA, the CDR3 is TGTGCCAGCAGCCCACGGCAGCGGGGGGACGGTGAGCAGTTCTTC. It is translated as CASSPRQRGDGEQFF.

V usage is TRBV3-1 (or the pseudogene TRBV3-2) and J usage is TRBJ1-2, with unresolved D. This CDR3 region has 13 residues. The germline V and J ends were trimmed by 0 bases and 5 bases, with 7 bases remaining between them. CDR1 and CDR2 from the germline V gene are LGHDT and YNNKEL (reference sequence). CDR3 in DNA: TGTGCCAGCAGCCAAGAGAGAGGATATGGCTACACCTTC. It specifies CASSQERGYGYTF.